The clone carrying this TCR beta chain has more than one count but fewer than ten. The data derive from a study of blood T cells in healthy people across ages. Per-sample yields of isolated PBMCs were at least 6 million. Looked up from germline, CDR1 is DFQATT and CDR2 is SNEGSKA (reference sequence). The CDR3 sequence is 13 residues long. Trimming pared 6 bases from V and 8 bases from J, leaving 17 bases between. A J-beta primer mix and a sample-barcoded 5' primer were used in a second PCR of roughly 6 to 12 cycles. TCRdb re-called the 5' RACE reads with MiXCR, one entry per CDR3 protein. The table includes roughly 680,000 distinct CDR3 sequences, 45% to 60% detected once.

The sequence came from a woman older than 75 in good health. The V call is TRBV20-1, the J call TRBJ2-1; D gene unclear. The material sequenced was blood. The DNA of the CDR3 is TGCAGTGCACCTATACAGCTTATAGATGAGCAGTTCTTC. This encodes CSAPIQLIDEQFF.